The 28 T cell receptor beta chains below were found in one sample sequenced in a study of monozygotic twins with inflammatory bowel disease. TCRdb reprocessed the 5' RACE reads and stores each CDR3 protein as one record, lacking DNA. The clone table shows hundreds of thousands of distinct CDR3 sequences, with the ten largest holding more than 4.5%. Input material: blood. All receptors derive from a human donor with ulcerative colitis or Crohn's disease, or a healthy co-twin of an affected twin (not recorded which).

The chain couples TRBV20-1 to TRBJ2-3. Germline V CDR1 and CDR2: DFQATT, SNEGSKA (reference sequence). The CDR3 covers 13 residues. CDR3 sequence reads: CSARGQITDTQYF.

The chain couples TRBV5-1 to TRBJ1-6; TCRdb names TRBD1, which stays unverified in the absence of DNA. Germline V gene data show CDR1 as SGHRS and CDR2 as YFSETQ. This CDR3 has 14 residues. The CDR3 loop reads CASSYSTGSSPLHF.

The chain carries TRBV11-1 and TRBJ2-3; TCRdb lists TRBD2, though no DNA is available to test this call. In germline, CDR1 is SGHAT, CDR2 FQDESV (reference sequence). The CDR3 is 18 residues long. CDR3 residues: CASSSPGLAGIDTDTQYF.

The chain uses TRBV29-1 and TRBJ2-3; TCRdb proposes TRBD2, but this gene call is untestable without DNA. Germline CDR1 is SQVTM and CDR2 is ANQGSEA. The CDR3 consists of 12 residues. CDR3 residues: CSVVGGPSTQYF.

This chain links TRBV20-1 with TRBJ1-2; TCRdb indicates TRBD1, and absent DNA this call remains unverified. Germline V gene sequence: CDR1 DFQATT, CDR2 SNEGSKA (reference sequence). There are 15 residues in the CDR3. The CDR3 spells CSANPETGFGYGYTF.

CDR3 sequence: CSVGPSSYEQYF. The rearrangement uses TRBV29-1 and TRBJ2-7. The CDR3 loop spans 12 amino acids. The germline gives CDR1 SQVTM, CDR2 ANQGSEA.

The CDR3 loop reads CATSDGGPGQPQHF. V and J are TRBV24-1 and TRBJ1-5; the TCRdb call, TRBD1, lacks DNA for checking. The CDR3 spans 14 residues. Germline assignment: CDR1 KGHDR and CDR2 SFDVKD.

V is TRBV19 and J is TRBJ2-3. This CDR3 region has 14 residues. Germline assignment: CDR1 LNHDA and CDR2 SQIVND (reference sequence). CDR3 in amino acids: CASSIGQTADTQYF.

The chain combines TRBV9 with TRBJ2-7. Germline CDR1 SGDLS, CDR2 YYNGEE. The CDR3 contains 13 residues. CDR3 residues: CASSVGLVGEQYF.

This chain uses TRBV11-2 with TRBJ2-7; TCRdb names TRBD2, which stays unverified in the absence of DNA. Germline V gene data show CDR1 as SGHAT and CDR2 as FQNNGV. CDR3 length: 17 residues. The CDR3 loop is CASSLVWGAGGYYEQYF.

The rearrangement uses TRBV20-1 and TRBJ2-7; TCRdb selects TRBD1, and the lack of DNA leaves this call unchecked. CDR3 length: 12 amino acids. Germline V gives CDR1 DFQATT, CDR2 SNEGSKA (reference sequence). The CDR3 loop reads CSVVLGPYEQYF.

The V and J genes are TRBV5-1 and TRBJ2-3; there is no DNA to check the TCRdb D call of TRBD2. Per the germline V gene, CDR1 is SGHRS and CDR2 is YFSETQ. This CDR3 is 15 amino acids long. The CDR3 is CASSPPSGSTDTQYF. The full variable domain, its missing parts supplied by reference TRBV5-1 and TRBJ2-3, is KAGVTQTPRYLIKTRGQQVTLSCSPISGHRSVSWYQQTPGQGLQFLFEYFSETQRNKGNFPGRFSGRQFSNSRSEMNVSTLELGDSALYLCASSPPSGSTDTQYFGPGTRLTVL.

The chain recombines TRBV6-4 with TRBJ2-2; the D call of TRBD2 rests on TCRdb alone, since no DNA is present to check it. The germline CDR1 and CDR2 sequences are MRHNA and SNTAGT. This CDR3 has 14 amino acids. CDR3 amino acids: CASSEGGSGRELFF.

The rearrangement joins TRBV12-3 or TRBV12-4 to TRBJ2-2; the TCRdb call, TRBD1, lacks DNA for checking. CDR3 length: 15 residues. CDR3 amino acids: CASSGTGTNTGELFF.

The chain uses TRBV29-1 and TRBJ2-7; TCRdb lists TRBD2, though no DNA is available to test this call. The CDR3 covers 12 residues. Looked up from germline, CDR1 is SQVTM and CDR2 is ANQGSEA. Here the CDR3 reads CSTAVGANEQYF.

The chain joins TRBV6-6 to TRBJ2-5; the TCRdb call, TRBD1, lacks DNA for checking. The V gene's germline CDR1 is MNHNY and CDR2 SVGAGI (reference sequence). CDR3 length: 14 residues. CDR3 residues: CASSWDRARQTQYF.

The chain links TRBV7-9 to TRBJ2-7; TCRdb's D gene call, TRBD1, goes unchecked for lack of DNA. There are 12 residues in the CDR3. CDR1 is SEHNR, CDR2 FQNEAQ, per germline (reference sequence). The CDR3 spells CASSFPVYEQYF.

The V call is TRBV11-2, the J call TRBJ2-2. The CDR3 is 12 residues long. Germline lookup yields CDR1 SGHAT and CDR2 FQNNGV. CDR3 residues: CASSFDRGKLFF.

The chain recombines TRBV12-3 or TRBV12-4 with TRBJ1-2; TCRdb's D gene call, TRBD1, goes unchecked for lack of DNA. This CDR3 region has 15 residues. The CDR3 loop is CASSWFRERSGGYTF.

This rearrangement joins TRBV2 to TRBJ2-3; TCRdb lists TRBD1, though no DNA is available to test this call. The CDR3 covers 14 residues. Germline V gives CDR1 SNHLY, CDR2 FYNNEI. CDR3 sequence reads: CASRRDRSTDTQYF.

The V call is TRBV6-1, the J call TRBJ2-7. This CDR3 is 12 amino acids long. CDR1 MNHNS and CDR2 SASEGT come from the germline V gene. CDR3 in amino acids: CASPGRTYEQYF.

V is TRBV6-2 or TRBV6-3 and J is TRBJ2-1. CDR1 is MNHEY and CDR2 is SVGEGT in the germline V gene. The CDR3 length is 12 residues. The CDR3 is CASSYGVNEQFF.

The chain employs TRBV6-2 or TRBV6-3 and TRBJ2-7; checking the TCRdb D call of TRBD2 is not possible without DNA. The CDR3 is made up of 14 amino acids. CDR1 is MNHEY, CDR2 SVGEGT, per germline. The CDR3 sequence: CASSHGTSVYEQYF.

The chain couples TRBV6-2 or TRBV6-3 to TRBJ1-5; with no DNA, the TCRdb D assignment of TRBD1 cannot be verified. The CDR3 loop spans 13 amino acids. Germline V lookup: CDR1 MNHEY, CDR2 SVGEGT. CDR3 residues: CASSGGRNQPQHF.

J is TRBJ1-5 and V is TRBV27; the TCRdb call, TRBD1, lacks DNA for checking. Germline assignment: CDR1 MNHEY and CDR2 SMNVEV (reference sequence). The CDR3 consists of 14 residues. The CDR3 spells CASRTTGANQPQHF.

This chain links TRBV28 with TRBJ2-1. This CDR3 is built from 11 residues. Looked up from germline, CDR1 is MDHEN and CDR2 is SYDVKM. Here the CDR3 reads CASRAYNEQFF.

The V and J genes are TRBV18 and TRBJ2-5; TCRdb's D call, TRBD1, is unchecked because there is no DNA. CDR1 and CDR2 from the germline V gene are KGHSH and LQKENI. The CDR3 is 15 residues long. CDR3 sequence reads: CASSPAGQGGGTQYF.

The V call is TRBV3-1, the J call TRBJ1-4. The CDR3 is made up of 16 amino acids. Germline CDR1 and CDR2: LGHDT and YNNKEL (reference sequence). This CDR3 is CASSQKMVATNEKLFF.